A selection of T cell receptor beta chains follows, all from one sample in a study of cytomegalovirus exposure and HLA in healthy donors. Sequencing was performed with immunoSEQ multiplex PCR; in TCRdb, only in-frame clones are kept and a portion is missing. The data show roughly 100,000 clones, approximately 80% seen once. Specimen: PBMCs. These receptor sequences come from a young woman in good health and CMV-seropositive. The CDR3 runs from the conserved cysteine through the conserved F or W.

cdr3_aa: CASSSPGIPGELFF; j_call: TRBJ2-2; v_call: TRBV5-4
cdr3_aa: CASSKEGLAGGSEQFF; j_call: TRBJ2-1; v_call: TRBV11-2
cdr3_aa: CASLARGGQTQETQYF; j_call: TRBJ2-5; v_call: TRBV6-6
cdr3_aa: CASSDSPGYNEQFF; j_call: TRBJ2-1; v_call: TRBV10-1
cdr3_aa: CASGLGGSTHEQFF; j_call: TRBJ2-1; v_call: TRBV9
cdr3_aa: CASSFGSSGNTIYF; j_call: TRBJ1-3; v_call: TRBV6-6
cdr3_aa: CASSTGRNTEAFF; j_call: TRBJ1-1; v_call: TRBV13
cdr3_aa: CASSLSWRFDGYTF; j_call: TRBJ1-2; v_call: TRBV27
cdr3_aa: CASSLDRIAGLSTDTQYF; j_call: TRBJ2-3; v_call: TRBV11-2
cdr3_aa: CASSLPSTETGRYEQYF; j_call: TRBJ2-7; v_call: TRBV11-2
cdr3_aa: CASSFSGSSYEQYF; j_call: TRBJ2-7; v_call: TRBV7-3
cdr3_aa: CASSATSGSPQFF; j_call: TRBJ2-1; v_call: TRBV6-4
cdr3_aa: CASSPPREGTAPTF; j_call: TRBJ1-2; v_call: TRBV27
cdr3_aa: CASSSGTSGWDSYNEQFF; j_call: TRBJ2-1; v_call: TRBV18
cdr3_aa: CASSLPPLVESSYNEQFF; j_call: TRBJ2-1; v_call: TRBV28
cdr3_aa: CASRRTVSSYEQYF; j_call: TRBJ2-7; v_call: TRBV6-1
cdr3_aa: CASSAEIIAKNIQYF; j_call: TRBJ2-4; v_call: TRBV6-1
cdr3_aa: CASSPDRAEEKLFF; j_call: TRBJ1-4; v_call: TRBV7-9
cdr3_aa: CASSSPGQGMVDEQFF; j_call: TRBJ2-1; v_call: TRBV6-5
cdr3_aa: CASRKRQAPQYEQYF; j_call: TRBJ2-7; v_call: TRBV21-1
cdr3_aa: CASTPGGSLHF; j_call: TRBJ1-6; v_call: TRBV11-2
cdr3_aa: CASSLNGASHREQYF; j_call: TRBJ2-7; v_call: TRBV5-6
cdr3_aa: CASGLSPGQGPDTQYF; j_call: TRBJ2-3; v_call: TRBV12-5
cdr3_aa: CASSPGTPTNEKLFF; j_call: TRBJ1-4; v_call: TRBV5-6
cdr3_aa: CASSLPGFGNQPQHF; j_call: TRBJ1-5; v_call: TRBV7-2
cdr3_aa: CASSLGSNSYGYTF; j_call: TRBJ1-2; v_call: TRBV5-1
cdr3_aa: CASSRDRTETQYF; j_call: TRBJ2-5; v_call: TRBV5-1
cdr3_aa: CASSSPGVDWEGEQYF; j_call: TRBJ2-7; v_call: TRBV7-9
cdr3_aa: CATTYSSGQYNEQFF; j_call: TRBJ2-1; v_call: TRBV27
cdr3_aa: CAWSRRQEETQYF; j_call: TRBJ2-5; v_call: TRBV30
cdr3_aa: CASSQDLVSEETQYF; j_call: TRBJ2-5; v_call: TRBV4-2
cdr3_aa: CASSFGQGKTDTQYF; j_call: TRBJ2-3; v_call: TRBV5-8
cdr3_aa: CAISSGQGYNEQFF; j_call: TRBJ2-1; v_call: TRBV10-3
cdr3_aa: CASSLWASMNTEAFF; j_call: TRBJ1-1; v_call: TRBV5-1
cdr3_aa: CAWSVGLAGETQYF; j_call: TRBJ2-5; v_call: TRBV30
cdr3_aa: CASSEGQGIAEAFF; j_call: TRBJ1-1; v_call: TRBV10-2
cdr3_aa: CASSLGGLAGALLTDTQYF; j_call: TRBJ2-3; v_call: TRBV11-3
cdr3_aa: CASKVAGDYNEQFF; j_call: TRBJ2-1; v_call: TRBV28
cdr3_aa: CASSYGTANTEAFF; j_call: TRBJ1-1; v_call: TRBV2
cdr3_aa: CASRATGNYGYTF; j_call: TRBJ1-2; v_call: TRBV4-1
cdr3_aa: CSVPGDRERADTQYF; j_call: TRBJ2-3; v_call: TRBV29-1
cdr3_aa: CASSEATSQHNEQFF; j_call: TRBJ2-1; v_call: TRBV6-1